The TCR beta chain under discussion was sequenced for a study of shared clonotypes between healthy human individuals. How the authors handled the data: For the immunoSEQ data, sequences were junction-only without quality scores, so filtering differed. The assay was immunoSEQ multiplex PCR, and TCRdb's table has in-frame clones only and misses some. Clone size and V and J calls were adopted from that table, with D and trimming inferred from the DNA. The profile shows roughly 2.2 million clones, about 90% of them singletons. Comment on this clone: Its target is unknown.

The authors divided CD4+ cells into CD45RA+ naive and CD45RA-negative memory subsets. The V end lost 3 bases, the J end lost 4 bases, and 27 bases lay between the germline ends. Germline V gene lookup returns CDR1 SGHDN and CDR2 FVKESK. The CDR3 totals 19 residues. General study points: Naive subsets typically showed greater estimated richness than memory subsets.

The chain carries TRBV14 and TRBJ2-5, with D possibly TRBD1 on 6 matching bases. Sequenced material: naive CD4+ T cells from PBMCs. This sample's subset: CD45RA+ positively selected. The sequence was obtained from a man in his late teens or twenties in good health. Some clones in this sample may be carry-over from other donors' samples. The CDR3 region has the DNA TGTGCCAGCAGCCACCCCCCCTTACGGCTAGGGGGAATTATAGAGACCCAGTACTTC. It yields the protein CASSHPPLRLGGIIETQYF.